The 16 T cell receptor beta chains given below trace back to one sample, sequenced in a study of T cell changes during pregnancy in multiple sclerosis. Profiled with immunoSEQ multiplex PCR; TCRdb holds only in-frame clones, not every one. The sample contains over 70,000 clones, about 94% of which appear only once. This material consisted of peripheral blood, taken in the third trimester of pregnancy. These TCRs come from a female donor with multiple sclerosis, enrolled in a pregnancy study.

The chain is built from TRBV6-6 and TRBJ2-2, with D maybe TRBD1 (6 bases). Per the germline V gene, CDR1 is MNHNY and CDR2 is SVGAGI (reference sequence). Trimming cost V 6 bases and J 8 bases, with 22 bases left between them. This CDR3 spans 16 amino acids. CDR3 DNA: TGTGCCAGCAGCCTTACCGGGACACCCGTTGGGGGGGAGCTGTTTTTT. It is translated as CASSLTGTPVGGELFF.

The J gene is TRBJ1-5, the V gene TRBV28; D gene uncertain. The ends were cut back, 5 bases at V and 3 bases at J, with 14 bases in the middle. Per the germline V gene, CDR1 is MDHEN and CDR2 is SYDVKM. The CDR3 is 15 amino acids. The chain's CDR3 is CASSPHRGFNQPQHF. DNA of the CDR3: TGTGCCAGCAGTCCCCACCGAGGATTCAATCAGCCCCAGCATTTT.

A single count supports this clone. The chain carries TRBV6-5 and TRBJ1-1, with D tentatively TRBD1 (5 bases). This CDR3 has 14 residues. The ends were cut back, 6 bases at V and 1 base at J, with 12 bases in the middle. Germline-derived CDR1 and CDR2 are MNHEY and SVGAGI. CDR3 nucleotides: TGTGCCAGCAGACCCCTAGACAGGAACACTGAAGCTTTCTTT. Its translation is CASRPLDRNTEAFF.

The rearrangement uses TRBV7-6 and TRBJ2-7; 7 nucleotides match TRBD2. This CDR3 region has 15 residues. Germline loops: CDR1 SGHVS, CDR2 FNYEAQ. V shed 5 bases, J shed 3 bases, and the junction held 10 bases outside the gene matches. CDR3 amino acids: CASSRVTSENYEQYF. CDR3 bases: TGTGCCAGCAGCCGAGTCACTAGCGAGAACTACGAGCAGTACTTC.

The rearrangement uses TRBV19 and TRBJ1-1, with TRBD1 as a possible D gene (6 bases). CDR3 size: 14 residues. The V end lost 4 bases, the J end lost 11 bases, and 20 bases lay between the germline ends. Germline V CDR1 and CDR2: LNHDA, SQIVND (reference sequence). The CDR3 nucleotides are TGTGCCAGTAGTACACAGGGCTTGGTTATGAGGGCTTTCTTT. Translating gives CASSTQGLVMRAFF.

The chain couples TRBV5-1 to TRBJ2-1; possible D gene TRBD2, 6 bases. The CDR3 totals 14 residues. The V end lost 4 bases, the J end lost 9 bases, and 17 bases lay between the germline ends. Germline CDR1 SGHRS, CDR2 YFSETQ. CDR3 sequence: CASSRGITQGEQFF. In nucleotides, the CDR3 is TGCGCCAGCAGCCGGGGGATCACGCAGGGTGAGCAGTTCTTC.

This clone came up once. V and J are TRBV18 and TRBJ2-7; the D is unclear. Trimming left V 3 bases short and J 6 bases short, with 15 bases between. Germline values: CDR1 KGHSH, CDR2 LQKENI. The CDR3 contains 14 residues. The CDR3 nucleotides are TGTGCCAGCTCACCGGCAACACCACCCACCGAGCAGTACTTC. This encodes CASSPATPPTEQYF.

The V gene is TRBV6-6, the J gene TRBJ2-7, with 8 nucleotides matching TRBD1. After removal of 0 bases from V and 5 bases from J, the junction contained 3 bases not matched to a gene. Germline CDR1 is MNHNY and CDR2 is SVGAGI (reference sequence). CDR3 size: 14 residues. The CDR3 region is CASSYSDRGDEQYF. As DNA, the CDR3 is TGTGCCAGCAGTTACTCAGACAGGGGAGACGAGCAGTACTTC.

The chain is built from TRBV2 and TRBJ2-2, with 8 bases fitting TRBD1. The CDR3 loop spans 13 amino acids. Trimming took 7 bases from V and 5 from J; bases not matched to a gene: 3. CDR1 is SNHLY and CDR2 is FYNNEI in the germline V gene. The CDR3 spells CASKGQGTGELFF. CDR3 bases: TGTGCCAGCAAAGGACAGGGAACCGGGGAGCTGTTTTTT.

The V and J genes are TRBV18 and TRBJ2-5; D gene unclear. V gave up 2 bases and J gave up 1 base, with 8 bases separating them. The germline V gene encodes CDR1 KGHSH and CDR2 LQKENI. The CDR3 contains 14 residues. The CDR3 loop reads CASSPSGPQETQYF. The CDR3 nucleotides read TGTGCCAGCTCACCAAGTGGCCCCCAAGAGACCCAGTACTTC.

This rearrangement joins TRBV18 to TRBJ2-5; 9 nucleotides line up with TRBD1. The V segment lost 2 bases and the J segment 14 bases; nucleotides outside the gene matches: 12. From germline, CDR1 is KGHSH and CDR2 LQKENI. CDR3 length equals 14 residues. In DNA form, the CDR3 reads TGTGCCAGCTCACCAGTGACAGGGGGTAGAGACCCCTACTTC. Translating it yields CASSPVTGGRDPYF.

This chain links TRBV7-2 with TRBJ2-1; 12 bases are a match to TRBD2. J was trimmed by 3 bases and V by 1 base; bases with no gene match: 10. Germline CDR1 is SGHTA and CDR2 is FQGNSA. The CDR3 extends over 19 amino acids. DNA for the CDR3: TGTGCCAGCAGCTTAGGGCTAGCGGGAGGGTCAGGGGACTACAATGAGCAGTTCTTC. Residues: CASSLGLAGGSGDYNEQFF.

The CDR3 DNA sequence: TGTGCCAGCAGGTTAGCGGGAGGGAACACCGGGGAGCTGTTTTTT. Amino acid sequence: CASRLAGGNTGELFF. This chain connects TRBV27 to TRBJ2-2; 10 nucleotides align to TRBD2. The V and J ends lost 6 bases and 1 base, in that order; junction bases with no gene match: 2. CDR1 is MNHEY and CDR2 is SMNVEV in the germline V gene (reference sequence). This CDR3 region has 15 residues.

This rearrangement joins TRBV11-3 to TRBJ2-1; the match to TRBD2 covers 7 bases. The CDR3 is 15 residues long. Germline values: CDR1 SGHNT, CDR2 YENEEA. The J segment lost 4 bases and the V segment lost 5 bases, leaving 8 bases of the junction unmatched. The CDR3 coding sequence is TGTGCCAGCAGCCGGAGCGGGGCGATATACAATGAGCAGTTCTTC. Its protein product is CASSRSGAIYNEQFF. Filled out from reference TRBV11-3 and TRBJ2-1, the complete variable domain reads EAGVVQSPRYKIIEKKQPVAFWCNPISGHNTLYWYLQNLGQGPELLIRYENEEAVDDSQLPKDRFSAERLKGVDSTLKIQPAELGDSAVYLCASSRSGAIYNEQFFGPGTRLTVL.

The chain links TRBV5-1 to TRBJ2-1; D unresolved. Germline-derived CDR1 and CDR2 are SGHRS and YFSETQ. V was pared by 0 bases and J by 4 bases, with 8 bases between. This CDR3 spans 14 amino acids. The CDR3, as DNA: TGCGCCAGCAGCTTGGTCGTCTCGTACAATGAGCAGTTCTTC. Translating it yields CASSLVVSYNEQFF.

This sequence joins TRBV6-1 and TRBJ2-7; 9 nucleotides align to TRBD1. The germline V gene has CDR1 MNHNS and CDR2 SASEGT. V lost 8 bases and J lost 6; bases outside the gene matches: 11. The CDR3 covers 14 residues. CDR3 protein: CASYRGDRVTEQYF. CDR3 coding DNA: TGTGCCAGCTATCGAGGGGACAGGGTAACCGAGCAGTACTTC.